This T cell receptor beta chain came from a study of T cells after yellow fever vaccination. This clonotype was recorded a few times. What it binds is unknown. TCR cDNA was made by 5'RACE template switching, adding a universal primer site and UMIs. TCRdb independently ran MiXCR on the 5' RACE reads; one entry per CDR3 protein. The sample has 320,000 or so distinct CDR3 sequences; approximately 8% are singletons. General observations from the study: Subsequent to the booster, the majority of primary-vaccination clones reappeared (roughly 97% CD4, more than 70% CD8). Sorted repertoires could include abundant contaminating clonotypes from bulk cells.

The receptor comes from a young man who received the YFV17D yellow fever vaccine. Sequencing used PBMCs, obtained about 41 days after the first yellow fever vaccination.

CDR3 nucleotides: TGTGCCAGCTCACCTCTTGACAGGGCTCGAAATCAGCCCCAGCATTTT. Amino acids: CASSPLDRARNQPQHF. The chain recombines TRBV18 with TRBJ1-5, with 7 bases that match TRBD1. CDR1 is KGHSH and CDR2 is LQKENI in the germline V gene. V was pared by 3 bases and J by 4 bases, with 9 bases of the junction left unmatched. This CDR3 contains 16 residues.